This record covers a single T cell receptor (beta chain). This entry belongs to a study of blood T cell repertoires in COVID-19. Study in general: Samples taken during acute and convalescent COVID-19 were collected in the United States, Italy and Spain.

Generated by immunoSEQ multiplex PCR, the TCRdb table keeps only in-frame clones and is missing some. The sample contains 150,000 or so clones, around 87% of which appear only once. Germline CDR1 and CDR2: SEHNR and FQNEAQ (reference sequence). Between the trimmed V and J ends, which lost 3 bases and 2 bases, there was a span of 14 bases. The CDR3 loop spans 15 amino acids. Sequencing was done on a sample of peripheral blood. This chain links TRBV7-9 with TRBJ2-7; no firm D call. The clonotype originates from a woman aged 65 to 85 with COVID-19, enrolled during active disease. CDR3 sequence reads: CASSFSQEPTYEQYF. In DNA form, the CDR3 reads TGTGCCAGCAGCTTTAGTCAGGAACCCACCTACGAGCAGTACTTC.